These 5 T cell receptor beta chains were all obtained from the same sample, sequenced in a study of PD-1 blockade in classical Hodgkin lymphoma. No patient escaped relapse after autologous stem cell transplantation, and brentuximab vedotin exposure varied. Generated by immunoSEQ multiplex PCR, the TCRdb table keeps only in-frame clones and is missing some. The sample lists 55,000 to 65,000 clones; 80% to 90% were seen once. Sample: peripheral blood mononuclear cells (PBMCs), taken at baseline. Receptors originate from a human donor with classical Hodgkin lymphoma.

This chain links TRBV7-9 with TRBJ2-5; 15 positions match TRBD2. The CDR3 runs to 16 residues. Germline V CDR1 and CDR2: SEHNR, FQNEAQ (reference sequence). The V gene end was trimmed by 6 bases and the J gene end by 5 bases; junction bases not matched to a gene: 7. CDR3 region: CASRRTSGGAKETQYF. The DNA of the CDR3 is TGTGCCAGCAGGAGGACTAGCGGGGGGGCGAAGGAGACCCAGTACTTC. The full variable domain, its missing parts supplied by reference TRBV7-9 and TRBJ2-5, is DTGVSQNPRHKITKRGQNVTFRCDPISEHNRLYWYRQTLGQGPEFLTYFQNEAQLEKSRLLSDRFSAERPKGSFSTLEIQRTEQGDSAMYLCASRRTSGGAKETQYFGPGTRLLVL.

The chain uses TRBV12-5 and TRBJ1-1, with D perhaps TRBD1 (6 bases). From germline, CDR1 is LGHNT and CDR2 FRNRAP. This CDR3 is built from 13 residues. V lost 6 bases and J 4 bases, leaving 12 bases between the germline ends. CDR3 sequence reads: CASGAEGGTEAFF. Here the CDR3 DNA reads TGTGCTAGTGGGGCCGAGGGGGGCACTGAAGCTTTCTTT.

The gene calls are TRBV15 and TRBJ1-2; 7 positions agree with TRBD1. The ends lost 6 bases at V and 2 bases at J; junction bases unmatched: 6. Germline V gives CDR1 LNHNV, CDR2 YYDKDF (reference sequence). The CDR3 totals 14 residues. For the CDR3, the DNA is TGTGCCACCAGGGGTGGGACAGTAAACTATGGCTACACCTTC. Translation gives CATRGGTVNYGYTF.

The chain couples TRBV18 to TRBJ1-4; the D gene is possibly TRBD1 (6 bases). V shed 3 bases and J shed 7 bases, with 9 bases lying between them. Germline CDR1 is KGHSH and CDR2 is LQKENI. The CDR3 is 13 residues long. In DNA, the CDR3 is TGTGCCAGCTCACCCGGGGACACTGAAAAACTGTTTTTT. Its protein is CASSPGDTEKLFF.

The chain is built from TRBV7-9 and TRBJ1-2; perhaps TRBD1 as D (5 bases). The germline V and J ends were trimmed by 6 bases and 4 bases, with 12 bases remaining between them. The germline gives CDR1 SEHNR, CDR2 FQNEAQ (reference sequence). This CDR3 spans 13 amino acids. The CDR3 DNA follows: TGTGCCAGCAGTTTCGACAGATCCTATGGCTACACCTTC. It translates to CASSFDRSYGYTF.